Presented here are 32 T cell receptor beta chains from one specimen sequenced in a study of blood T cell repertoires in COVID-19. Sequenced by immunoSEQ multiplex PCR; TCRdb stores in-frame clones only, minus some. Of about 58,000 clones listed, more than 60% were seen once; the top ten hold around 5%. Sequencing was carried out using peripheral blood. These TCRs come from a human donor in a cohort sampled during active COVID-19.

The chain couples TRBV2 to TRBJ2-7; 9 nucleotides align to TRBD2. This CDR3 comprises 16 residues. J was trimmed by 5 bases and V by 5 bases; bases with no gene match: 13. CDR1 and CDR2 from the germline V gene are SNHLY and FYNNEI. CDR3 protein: CASSRLGGGARNEQYF. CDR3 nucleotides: TGTGCCAGCAGTCGTCTCGGCGGGGGGGCGAGGAACGAGCAGTACTTC.

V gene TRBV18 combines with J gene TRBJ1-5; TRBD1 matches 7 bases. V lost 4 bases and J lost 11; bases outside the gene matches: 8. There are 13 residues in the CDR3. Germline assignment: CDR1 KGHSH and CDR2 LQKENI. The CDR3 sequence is CASSRTDRVAQHF. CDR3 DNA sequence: TGTGCCAGCTCACGAACCGACAGGGTGGCCCAGCATTTT.

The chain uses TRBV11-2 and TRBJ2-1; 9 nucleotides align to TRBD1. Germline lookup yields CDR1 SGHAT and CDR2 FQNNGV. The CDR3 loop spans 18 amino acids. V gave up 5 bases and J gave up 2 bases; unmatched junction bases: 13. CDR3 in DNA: TGTGCCAGCAGCCTCCGTAGGGCAGGGACAGGGACCTACAATGAGCAGTTCTTC. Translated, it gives CASSLRRAGTGTYNEQFF.

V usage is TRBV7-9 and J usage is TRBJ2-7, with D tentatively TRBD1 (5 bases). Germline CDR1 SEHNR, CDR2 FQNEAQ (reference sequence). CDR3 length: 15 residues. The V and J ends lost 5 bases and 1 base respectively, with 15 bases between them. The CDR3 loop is CASSRAGATSYEQYF. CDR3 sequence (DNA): TGTGCCAGCAGCCGTGCTGGGGCAACATCCTACGAGCAGTACTTC.

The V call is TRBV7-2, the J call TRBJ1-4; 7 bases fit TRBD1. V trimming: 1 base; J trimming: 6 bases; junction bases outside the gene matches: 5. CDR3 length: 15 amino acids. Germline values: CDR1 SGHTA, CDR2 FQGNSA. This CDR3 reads CASSLEGASYEKLFF. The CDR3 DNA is TGTGCCAGCAGCTTAGAGGGGGCGAGTTATGAAAAACTGTTTTTT.

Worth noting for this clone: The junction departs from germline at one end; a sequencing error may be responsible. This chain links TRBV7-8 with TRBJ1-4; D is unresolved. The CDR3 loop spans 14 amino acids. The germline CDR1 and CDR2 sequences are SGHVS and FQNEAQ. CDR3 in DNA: TGTGCCACCAGCCTTATTGGGCCGAATGAAAAACTGTTTTTT. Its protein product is CATSLIGPNEKLFF. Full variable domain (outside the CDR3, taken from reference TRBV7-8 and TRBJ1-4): GAGVSQSPRYKVAKRGQDVALRCDPISGHVSLFWYQQALGQGPEFLTYFQNEAQLDKSGLPSDRFFAERPEGSVSTLKIQRTQQEDSAVYLCATSLIGPNEKLFFGSGTQLSVL.

CDR3 loop: CASSLGQGNYGYTF. The CDR3 region has the DNA TGTGCCAGCAGCTTAGGGCAGGGCAACTATGGCTACACCTTC. The V call is TRBV11-2, the J call TRBJ1-2; D is possibly TRBD1 (5 bases). The germline CDR1 and CDR2 sequences are SGHAT and FQNNGV. V was clipped by 1 base and J by 2 bases, with 8 bases between them. The CDR3 is made up of 14 amino acids.

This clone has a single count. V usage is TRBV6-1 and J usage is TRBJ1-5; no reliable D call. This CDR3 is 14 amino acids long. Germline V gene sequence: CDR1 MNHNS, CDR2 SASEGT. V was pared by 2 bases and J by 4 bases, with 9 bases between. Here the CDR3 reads CASSEQVSNQPQHF. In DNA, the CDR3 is TGTGCCAGCAGTGAACAGGTTTCAAATCAGCCCCAGCATTTT.

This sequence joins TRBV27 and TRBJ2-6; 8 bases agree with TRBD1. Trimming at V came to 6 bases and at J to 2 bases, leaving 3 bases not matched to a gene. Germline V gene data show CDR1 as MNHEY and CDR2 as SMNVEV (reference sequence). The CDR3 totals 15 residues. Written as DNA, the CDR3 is TGTGCCAGCAGACGGACAGGGACTGGGGCCAACGTCCTGACTTTC. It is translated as CASRRTGTGANVLTF. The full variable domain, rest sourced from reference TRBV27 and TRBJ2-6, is EAQVTQNPRYLITVTGKKLTVTCSQNMNHEYMSWYRQDPGLGLRQIYYSMNVEVTDKGDVPEGYKVSRKEKRNFPLILESPSPNQTSLYFCASRRTGTGANVLTFGAGSRLTVL.

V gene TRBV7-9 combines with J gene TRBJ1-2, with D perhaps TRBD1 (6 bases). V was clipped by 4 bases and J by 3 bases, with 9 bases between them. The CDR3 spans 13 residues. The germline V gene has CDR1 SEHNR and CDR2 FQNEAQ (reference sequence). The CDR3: CASSSDSDYGYTF. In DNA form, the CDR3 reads TGTGCCAGCAGCTCGGACAGTGACTATGGCTACACCTTC.

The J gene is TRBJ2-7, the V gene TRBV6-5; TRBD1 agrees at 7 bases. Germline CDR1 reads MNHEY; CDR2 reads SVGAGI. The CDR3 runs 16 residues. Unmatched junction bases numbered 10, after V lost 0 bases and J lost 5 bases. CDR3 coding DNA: TGTGCCAGCAGTTACTCACCCAGACAGGGCTTCAACGAGCAGTACTTC. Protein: CASSYSPRQGFNEQYF.

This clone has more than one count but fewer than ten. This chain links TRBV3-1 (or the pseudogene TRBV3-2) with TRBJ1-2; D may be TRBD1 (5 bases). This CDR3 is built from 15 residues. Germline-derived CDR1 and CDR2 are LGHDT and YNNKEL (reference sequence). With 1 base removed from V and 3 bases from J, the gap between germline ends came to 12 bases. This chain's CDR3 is CASSQAGQEHYGYTF. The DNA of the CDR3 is TGTGCCAGCAGCCAAGCAGGGCAGGAGCACTATGGCTACACCTTC.

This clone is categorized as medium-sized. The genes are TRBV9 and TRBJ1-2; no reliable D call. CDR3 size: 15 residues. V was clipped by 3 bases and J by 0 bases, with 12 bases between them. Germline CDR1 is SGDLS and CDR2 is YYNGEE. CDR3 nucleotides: TGTGCCAGCAGCGCCGGGGAGGCGCCTAACTATGGCTACACCTTC. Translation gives CASSAGEAPNYGYTF. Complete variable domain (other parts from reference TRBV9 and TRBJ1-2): DSGVTQTPKHLITATGQRVTLRCSPRSGDLSVYWYQQSLDQGLQFLIQYYNGEERAKGNILERFSAQQFPDLHSELNLSSLELGDSALYFCASSAGEAPNYGYTFGSGTRLTVV.

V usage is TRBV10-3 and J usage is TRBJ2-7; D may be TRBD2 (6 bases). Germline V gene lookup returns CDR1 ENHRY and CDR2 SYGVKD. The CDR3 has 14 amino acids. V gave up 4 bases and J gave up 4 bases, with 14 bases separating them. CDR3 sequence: CAISGPSEGYEQYF. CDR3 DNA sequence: TGTGCCATCAGTGGGCCTAGCGAGGGATACGAGCAGTACTTC.

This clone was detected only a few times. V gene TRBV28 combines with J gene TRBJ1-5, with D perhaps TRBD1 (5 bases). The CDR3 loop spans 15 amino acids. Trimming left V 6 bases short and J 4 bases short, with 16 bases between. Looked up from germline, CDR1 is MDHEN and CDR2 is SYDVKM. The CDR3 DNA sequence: TGTGCCAGCAGACTCCCGGGACTTCTTAATCAGCCCCAGCATTTT. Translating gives CASRLPGLLNQPQHF.

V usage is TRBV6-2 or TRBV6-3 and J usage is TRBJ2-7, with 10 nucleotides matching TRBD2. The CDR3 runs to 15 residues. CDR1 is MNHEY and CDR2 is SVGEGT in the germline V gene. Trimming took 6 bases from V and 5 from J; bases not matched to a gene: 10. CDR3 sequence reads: CASSHYSGRVNEQYF. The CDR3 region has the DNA TGTGCCAGCAGCCATTACAGCGGGAGGGTCAACGAGCAGTACTTC.

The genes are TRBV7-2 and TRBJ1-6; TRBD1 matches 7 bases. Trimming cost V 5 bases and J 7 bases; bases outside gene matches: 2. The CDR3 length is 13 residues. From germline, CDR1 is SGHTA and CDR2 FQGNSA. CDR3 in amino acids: CASSGDSNSPLHF. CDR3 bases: TGTGCCAGCAGCGGGGACAGCAATTCACCCCTCCACTTT. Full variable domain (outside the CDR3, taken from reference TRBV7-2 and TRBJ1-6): GAGVSQSPSNKVTEKGKDVELRCDPISGHTALYWYRQSLGQGLEFLIYFQGNSAPDKSGLPSDRFSAERTGGSVSTLTIQRTQQEDSAVYLCASSGDSNSPLHFGNGTRLTVT.

In DNA form, the CDR3 reads TGTGCCAGTTGGGGGACAGGGAACACTGAAGCTTTCTTT. Translated, it gives CASWGTGNTEAFF. V and J are TRBV19 and TRBJ1-1; 8 positions agree with TRBD1. The CDR3 runs 13 residues. J was trimmed by 1 base and V by 8 bases; bases with no gene match: 3. Looked up from germline, CDR1 is LNHDA and CDR2 is SQIVND (reference sequence). Using reference TRBV19 and TRBJ1-1 for the parts outside the CDR3, the full variable domain is DGGITQSPKYLFRKEGQNVTLSCEQNLNHDAMYWYRQDPGQGLRLIYYSQIVNDFQKGDIAEGYSVSREKKESFPLTVTSAQKNPTAFYLCASWGTGNTEAFFGQGTRLTVV.

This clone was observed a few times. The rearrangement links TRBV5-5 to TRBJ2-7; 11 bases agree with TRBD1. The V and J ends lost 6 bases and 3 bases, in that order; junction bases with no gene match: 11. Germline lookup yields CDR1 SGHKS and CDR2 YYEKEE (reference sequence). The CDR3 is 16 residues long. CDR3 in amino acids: CASNPDFGTGGYEQYF. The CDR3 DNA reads TGTGCCAGCAACCCCGATTTCGGGACAGGGGGCTACGAGCAGTACTTC.

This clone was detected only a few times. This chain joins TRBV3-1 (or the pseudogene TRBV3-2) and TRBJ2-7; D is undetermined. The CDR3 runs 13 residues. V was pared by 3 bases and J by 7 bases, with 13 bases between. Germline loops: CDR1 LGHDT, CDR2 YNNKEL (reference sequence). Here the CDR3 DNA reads TGTGCCAGCAGCCATAGGCATCGAGGTGAGCAGTACTTC. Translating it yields CASSHRHRGEQYF.

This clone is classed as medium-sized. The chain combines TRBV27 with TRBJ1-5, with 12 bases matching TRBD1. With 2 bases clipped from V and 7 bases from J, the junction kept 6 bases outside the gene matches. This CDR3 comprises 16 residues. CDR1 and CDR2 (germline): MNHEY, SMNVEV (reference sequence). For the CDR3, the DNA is TGTGCCAGCAGTTTAATGGGACAGGGGGCTCGGCAGCCCCAGCATTTT. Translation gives CASSLMGQGARQPQHF.

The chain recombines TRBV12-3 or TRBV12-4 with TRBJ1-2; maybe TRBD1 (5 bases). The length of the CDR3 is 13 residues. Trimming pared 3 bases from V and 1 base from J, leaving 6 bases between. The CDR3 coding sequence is TGTGCCAGCAGTTTGGACATTAACTATGGCTACACCTTC. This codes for CASSLDINYGYTF.

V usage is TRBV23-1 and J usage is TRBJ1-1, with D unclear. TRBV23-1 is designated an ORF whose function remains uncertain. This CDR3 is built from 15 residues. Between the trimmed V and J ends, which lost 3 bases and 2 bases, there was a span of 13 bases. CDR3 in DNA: TGCGCCAGCAGTCACCTCCCAGAAATCAACACTGAAGCTTTCTTT. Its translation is CASSHLPEINTEAFF.

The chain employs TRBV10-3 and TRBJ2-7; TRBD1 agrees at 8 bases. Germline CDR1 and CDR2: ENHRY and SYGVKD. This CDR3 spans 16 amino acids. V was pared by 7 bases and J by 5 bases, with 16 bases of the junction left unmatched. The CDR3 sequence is CAINQEGSQGADEQYF. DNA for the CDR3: TGTGCCATCAACCAAGAGGGGAGCCAGGGGGCCGACGAGCAGTACTTC.

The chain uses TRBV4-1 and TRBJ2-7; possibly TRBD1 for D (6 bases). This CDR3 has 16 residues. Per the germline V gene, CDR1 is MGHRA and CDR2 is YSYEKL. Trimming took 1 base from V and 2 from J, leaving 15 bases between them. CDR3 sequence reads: CASSQAQGTIPYEQYF. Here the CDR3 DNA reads TGCGCCAGCAGCCAAGCCCAGGGGACCATCCCCTACGAGCAGTACTTC.

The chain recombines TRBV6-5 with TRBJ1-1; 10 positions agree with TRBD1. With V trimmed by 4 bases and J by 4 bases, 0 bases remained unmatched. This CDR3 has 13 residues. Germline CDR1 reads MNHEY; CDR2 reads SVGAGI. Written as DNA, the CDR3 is TGTGCCAGCAGTTGGACAGGGGGCACTGAAGCTTTCTTT. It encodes CASSWTGGTEAFF.

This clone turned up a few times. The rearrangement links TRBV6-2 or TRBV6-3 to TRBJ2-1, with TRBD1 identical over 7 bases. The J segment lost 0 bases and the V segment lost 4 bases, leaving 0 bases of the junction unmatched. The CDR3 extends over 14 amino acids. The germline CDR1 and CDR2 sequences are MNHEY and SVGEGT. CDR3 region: CASSWDSSYNEQFF. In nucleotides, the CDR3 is TGTGCCAGCAGTTGGGACAGCTCCTACAATGAGCAGTTCTTC.

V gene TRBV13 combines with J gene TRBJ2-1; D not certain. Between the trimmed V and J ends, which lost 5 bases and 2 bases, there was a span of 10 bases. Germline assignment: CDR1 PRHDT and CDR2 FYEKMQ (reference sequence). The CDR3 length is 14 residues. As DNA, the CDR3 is TGTGCCAGCAGCCACCCGGTCGCCTACAATGAGCAGTTCTTC. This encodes CASSHPVAYNEQFF.

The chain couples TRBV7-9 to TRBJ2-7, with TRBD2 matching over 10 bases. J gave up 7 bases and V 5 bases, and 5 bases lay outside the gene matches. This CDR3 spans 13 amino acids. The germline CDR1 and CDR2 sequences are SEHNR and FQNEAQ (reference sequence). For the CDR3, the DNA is TGTGCCAGCAGCCCCGGACTAGCGGAAGAGCAGTACTTC. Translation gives CASSPGLAEEQYF.

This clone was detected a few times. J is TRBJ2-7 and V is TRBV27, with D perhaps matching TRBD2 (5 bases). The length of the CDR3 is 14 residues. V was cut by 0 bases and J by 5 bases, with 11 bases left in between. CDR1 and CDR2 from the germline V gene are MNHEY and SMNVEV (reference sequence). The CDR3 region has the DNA TGTGCCAGCAGTTTATCTTCTAGCATAGACGAGCAGTACTTC. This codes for CASSLSSSIDEQYF.

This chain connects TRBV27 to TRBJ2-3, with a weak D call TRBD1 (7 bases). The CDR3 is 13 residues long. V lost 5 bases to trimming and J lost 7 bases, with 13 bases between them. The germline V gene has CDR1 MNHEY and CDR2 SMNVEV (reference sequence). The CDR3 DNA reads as TGTGCCAGCAGTCCAGGGGGGCCGAATACGCAGTATTTT. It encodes CASSPGGPNTQYF.

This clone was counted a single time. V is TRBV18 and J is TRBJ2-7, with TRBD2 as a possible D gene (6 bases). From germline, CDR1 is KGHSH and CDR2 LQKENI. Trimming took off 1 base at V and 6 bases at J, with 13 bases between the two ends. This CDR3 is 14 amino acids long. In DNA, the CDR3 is TGTGCCAGCTCACCACGCGGGATCGACGGCGAGCAGTACTTC. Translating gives CASSPRGIDGEQYF.